Shown below are 9 T cell receptor beta chains from a single sample sequenced in a study of blood T cell repertoires in COVID-19. The protocol was immunoSEQ multiplex PCR, while the TCRdb copy is restricted to in-frame clones and leaves out a portion. The table lists around 500,000 clones, 75% to 90% of them singletons. Source material: peripheral blood. The receptors originated from a human donor in a cohort sampled during active COVID-19.

The chain links TRBV19 to TRBJ2-1, with 9 bases identical to TRBD2. The J segment lost 4 bases and the V segment lost 2 bases, leaving 6 bases of the junction unmatched. Looked up from germline, CDR1 is LNHDA and CDR2 is SQIVND (reference sequence). The CDR3 contains 16 residues. The CDR3: CASSISRLAVYNEQFF. CDR3 nucleotides: TGTGCCAGTAGTATATCACGACTAGCGGTTTACAATGAGCAGTTCTTC. The full variable domain, completed using reference TRBV19 and TRBJ2-1, is DGGITQSPKYLFRKEGQNVTLSCEQNLNHDAMYWYRQDPGQGLRLIYYSQIVNDFQKGDIAEGYSVSREKKESFPLTVTSAQKNPTAFYLCASSISRLAVYNEQFFGPGTRLTVL.

The V call is TRBV7-3, the J call TRBJ2-1; TRBD1 agrees at 7 bases. This CDR3 comprises 15 residues. J was trimmed by 8 bases and V by 5 bases; bases with no gene match: 12. CDR1 and CDR2 (germline): SGHTA, FQGTGA. The CDR3 DNA sequence: TGTGCCAGCAGCCCTACCCCCGGGACAGTATATGAGCAGTTCTTC. This codes for CASSPTPGTVYEQFF.

The V and J genes are TRBV5-1 and TRBJ2-4, with 8 bases identical to TRBD1. J was trimmed by 5 bases and V by 5 bases; bases with no gene match: 6. Germline V gene data show CDR1 as SGHRS and CDR2 as YFSETQ. There are 14 residues in the CDR3. The CDR3 sequence: CASRSDRAQNIQYF. CDR3 DNA sequence: TGCGCCAGCAGATCGGACAGGGCTCAAAACATTCAGTACTTC.

In its sample, this clone was seen a few times. The chain has TRBV7-2 and TRBJ2-2; 8 bases are a match to TRBD2. CDR3 length: 16 amino acids. Per germline, CDR1 SGHTA and CDR2 FQGNSA. The junction had 12 bases not matched to a gene; V was cut back by 6 bases and J by 6 bases. Here the CDR3 DNA reads TGTGCCAGCAGTACACGAGCGGGAGTGACTTCCGGGGAGCTGTTTTTT. Its translation: CASSTRAGVTSGELFF.

This clone was detected only once. V gene TRBV2 combines with J gene TRBJ2-7, with 7 bases fitting TRBD2. In germline, CDR1 is SNHLY, CDR2 FYNNEI. This CDR3 is built from 14 residues. V lost 6 bases and J lost 5; bases outside the gene matches: 10. CDR3: CASRVRLAVHEQYF. CDR3 DNA sequence: TGTGCCAGCAGGGTTCGACTAGCAGTCCACGAGCAGTACTTC.

This clone is a singleton in its sample. V usage is TRBV2 and J usage is TRBJ2-6; D possibly corresponds to TRBD1 (6 bases). The germline V gene encodes CDR1 SNHLY and CDR2 FYNNEI. The length of the CDR3 is 16 residues. V lost 5 bases and J 1 base, leaving 12 bases between the germline ends. In nucleotides, the CDR3 is TGTGCCAGCAGTAGGCAGGGGCTATCTGGGGCCAACGTCCTGACTTTC. It encodes CASSRQGLSGANVLTF.

The CDR3 here is CASSQSTGGGGNTIYF. CDR3 DNA: TGTGCCAGCAGCCAATCTACAGGGGGCGGAGGAAACACCATATATTTT. V is TRBV14 and J is TRBJ1-3; 9 bases are shared with TRBD1. Losses at the gene ends were 2 bases for V and 4 bases for J; bases not matched to a gene: 6. Germline loops: CDR1 SGHDN, CDR2 FVKESK. CDR3 length equals 16 residues.

This chain uses TRBV19 with TRBJ1-2, with D uncertain. The ends were cut back, 8 bases at V and 2 bases at J, with 15 bases in the middle. Germline assignment: CDR1 LNHDA and CDR2 SQIVND (reference sequence). The CDR3 sequence is 14 residues long. This CDR3 is CASSQGRINYGYTF. CDR3 coding DNA: TGTGCCAGTTCCCAAGGCAGGATAAACTATGGCTACACCTTC.

This clone has just one count. This chain links TRBV7-3 with TRBJ2-3, with 7 positions matching TRBD2. CDR1 and CDR2 from the germline V gene are SGHTA and FQGTGA. With V trimmed by 4 bases and J by 7 bases, 8 bases remained unmatched. The CDR3 is 14 amino acids. CDR3 nucleotides: TGTGCCAGCAGCTGGGCGGGAGAGGGCAATACGCAGTATTTT. Protein: CASSWAGEGNTQYF.